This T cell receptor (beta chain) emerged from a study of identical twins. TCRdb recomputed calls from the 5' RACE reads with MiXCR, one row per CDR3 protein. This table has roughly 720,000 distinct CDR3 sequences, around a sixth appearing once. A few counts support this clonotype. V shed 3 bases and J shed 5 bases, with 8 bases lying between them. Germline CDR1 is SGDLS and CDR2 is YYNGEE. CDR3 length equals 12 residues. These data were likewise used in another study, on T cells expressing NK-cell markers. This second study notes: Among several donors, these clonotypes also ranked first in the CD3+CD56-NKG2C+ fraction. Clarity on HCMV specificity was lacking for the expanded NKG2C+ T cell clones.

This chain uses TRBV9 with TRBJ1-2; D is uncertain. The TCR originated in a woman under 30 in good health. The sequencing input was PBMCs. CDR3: CASSATGYGYTF. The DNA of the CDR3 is TGTGCCAGCAGCGCTACCGGTTATGGCTACACCTTC.